This T cell receptor beta chain was captured by sequencing in a study of response to subunit inactivated influenza vaccine. General study results and limits: Every seasonal influenza vaccination brings in few new T cells, the authors suggested.

TCRdb re-derived calls from the RT-PCR reads in MiXCR, one entry per CDR3 protein. The sample contains over 650,000 distinct CDR3 sequences, approximately 17% of which appear only once. This clonotype has a handful of counts. Its target is not known. CDR3 length: 16 amino acids. Trimming removed 4 bases from V and 6 bases from J; junction bases left unmatched: 10. Germline V gives CDR1 MGHRA, CDR2 YSYEKL. This sample comprised PBMCs from blood, obtained more than 4 days after vaccination. The chain carries TRBV4-1 and TRBJ2-2; 8 nucleotides line up with TRBD2. The clonotype comes from a man in his fifties who received an inactivated influenza vaccine. CDR3 DNA sequence: TGCGCCAGCAGCCCCCCCGTACGGACTAGCCCCGGGGAGCTGTTTTTT. It specifies CASSPPVRTSPGELFF.